Listed here are 6 T cell receptor beta chains from one sample, sequenced in a study of blood T cell repertoires in COVID-19. The method was immunoSEQ multiplex PCR; TCRdb's version includes in-frame clones alone and lacks a portion of them. The table includes under 300,000 clones, around 83% detected once. Sequencing was performed on peripheral blood. The source of these receptors is a man aged 25 to 40 who had recovered from COVID-19.

This clone has a single count. V and J are TRBV29-1 and TRBJ1-6, with TRBD1 matching over 8 bases. In germline, CDR1 is SQVTM, CDR2 ANQGSEA. This CDR3 spans 18 amino acids. V dropped 7 bases and J dropped 5; count of bases not matched to a gene: 19. Written as DNA, the CDR3 is TGCAGCGACAGGACAGGGCCATGGCTCCTTGTGGATAATTCACCCCTCCACTTT. Protein sequence: CSDRTGPWLLVDNSPLHF.

CDR3 nucleotide sequence: TGTGCCAGCAGTTACGGGCCGGTAGGGACCCAGTACTTC. Amino acids: CASSYGPVGTQYF. This chain links TRBV6-2 or TRBV6-3 with TRBJ2-5; D is undetermined. Germline CDR1 MNHEY, CDR2 SVGEGT. With 2 bases removed from V and 7 bases from J, the gap between germline ends came to 11 bases. This CDR3 comprises 13 residues.

This clone occurred once. V gene TRBV7-9 combines with J gene TRBJ1-6; no firm D call. Germline V gene lookup returns CDR1 SEHNR and CDR2 FQNEAQ (reference sequence). V was shortened by 1 base and J by 9 bases, with 16 bases between the two germline ends. This CDR3 has 16 residues. The CDR3 reads CASSLGSGIRTSPLHF. The CDR3 DNA reads as TGTGCCAGCAGCTTAGGATCGGGGATTCGAACTTCACCCCTCCACTTT.

This clone was recorded only once. The V call is TRBV19, the J call TRBJ1-5; D unresolved. V lost 9 bases to trimming and J lost 8 bases, with 17 bases between them. CDR3 length: 13 amino acids. The germline V gene encodes CDR1 LNHDA and CDR2 SQIVND (reference sequence). In DNA, the CDR3 is TGTGCCAGCACTAACCCCGGGGAAGAGCCCCAGCATTTT. Residues: CASTNPGEEPQHF.

DNA for the CDR3: TGTGCCAGCAGCTTAAGATCTAGCGGGGCCCCGGCCGATGAGCAGTTCTTC. Translated: CASSLRSSGAPADEQFF. The J gene is TRBJ2-1, the V gene TRBV7-9; 9 bases line up with TRBD2. The junction had 13 bases not matched to a gene; V was cut back by 2 bases and J by 8 bases. Germline V gene lookup returns CDR1 SEHNR and CDR2 FQNEAQ (reference sequence). This CDR3 is built from 17 residues.

The V gene is TRBV12-3 or TRBV12-4, the J gene TRBJ1-1; D is perhaps TRBD1 (6 bases). With 2 bases removed from V and 8 bases from J, the gap between germline ends came to 12 bases. This CDR3 has 13 amino acids. The CDR3 bases are TGTGCCAGCAGTTTACCGGGACAACTAGAAGCTTTCTTT. It translates to CASSLPGQLEAFF.